The 11 T cell receptor beta chains presented below share a single source sample, sequenced in a study of blood T cell repertoires in COVID-19. Libraries were prepared by immunoSEQ multiplex PCR; TCRdb keeps only in-frame clonotypes and omits some of them. The sample contains about 140,000 clones, around 89% of which appear only once. Specimen: peripheral blood. These receptors were taken from a human donor in a cohort sampled during active COVID-19.

The gene calls are TRBV12-3 or TRBV12-4 and TRBJ1-2; D is undetermined. Trimming removed 5 bases at V and 3 bases at J, with 10 bases between. CDR3 length: 13 amino acids. The CDR3 region is CASSLLLYYGYTF. CDR3 nucleotide sequence: TGTGCCAGCAGTCTCCTACTTTACTATGGCTACACCTTC.

The chain uses TRBV10-3 and TRBJ2-3; D remains unclear. Germline V gene sequence: CDR1 ENHRY, CDR2 SYGVKD. Trimming stripped 4 bases from V and 4 bases from J, with 9 bases between. The CDR3 spans 13 residues. CDR3 amino acids: CAISVSLSDTQYF. In nucleotides, the CDR3 is TGTGCCATCAGTGTTTCCTTGTCAGATACGCAGTATTTT.

CDR3 protein: CASSLKSVGTQYF. The CDR3 nucleotides are TGTGCCAGCAGTTTAAAGAGCGTCGGTACGCAGTATTTT. The chain uses TRBV27 and TRBJ2-3; D remains ambiguous. This CDR3 has 13 residues. CDR1 and CDR2 (germline): MNHEY, SMNVEV (reference sequence). The germline V and J ends were trimmed by 2 bases and 8 bases, with 11 bases remaining between them.

The chain is built from TRBV12-3 or TRBV12-4 and TRBJ1-1; maybe TRBD1 (6 bases). This CDR3 is 12 amino acids long. Trimming left V 3 bases short and J 7 bases short, with 9 bases between. The CDR3, as DNA: TGTGCCAGCAGTTTGAGGGGGAGTGAAGCTTTCTTT. This sequence encodes CASSLRGSEAFF.

V and J are TRBV6-6 and TRBJ1-2; D is ambiguous. The CDR3 is made up of 12 amino acids. CDR1 MNHNY and CDR2 SVGAGI come from the germline V gene (reference sequence). V lost 3 bases and J 8 bases, leaving 10 bases between the germline ends. CDR3 in amino acids: CASSYSGEGYTF. The CDR3 bases are TGTGCCAGCAGTTATTCTGGGGAGGGCTACACCTTC.

The V gene is TRBV30, the J gene TRBJ2-7, with 13 bases fitting TRBD2. The trim removed 4 bases at V and 3 bases at J, leaving 3 bases unmatched. The CDR3 contains 14 residues. CDR1 GTSNPN and CDR2 SVGIG come from the germline V gene (reference sequence). CDR3 amino acids: CAWTRTSGGYEQYF. CDR3 nucleotides: TGTGCCTGGACACGGACTAGCGGGGGCTACGAGCAGTACTTC.

Only a few counts were recorded for this clone. The gene calls are TRBV27 and TRBJ1-2, with TRBD1 matching 8 bases. This CDR3 contains 13 residues. J gave up 7 bases and V 3 bases, and 4 bases lay outside the gene matches. The germline V gene encodes CDR1 MNHEY and CDR2 SMNVEV (reference sequence). The chain's CDR3 is CASSFRTGSGYTF. The CDR3 region has the DNA TGTGCCAGCAGTTTTAGGACAGGGAGTGGCTACACCTTC.

The J gene is TRBJ1-2, the V gene TRBV5-1; D is possibly TRBD1 (5 bases). There are 14 residues in the CDR3. Germline values: CDR1 SGHRS, CDR2 YFSETQ. With 0 bases removed from V and 4 bases from J, the gap between germline ends came to 10 bases. The CDR3 protein is CASSLVPGGYGYTF. The CDR3 coding sequence is TGCGCCAGCAGCTTGGTTCCGGGGGGCTATGGCTACACCTTC. Supplemented by reference TRBV5-1 and TRBJ1-2, the full variable domain reads KAGVTQTPRYLIKTRGQQVTLSCSPISGHRSVSWYQQTPGQGLQFLFEYFSETQRNKGNFPGRFSGRQFSNSRSEMNVSTLELGDSALYLCASSLVPGGYGYTFGSGTRLTVV.

The chain employs TRBV10-3 and TRBJ2-5, with a possible D match to TRBD2 (5 bases). The CDR3 sequence is 13 residues long. The V gene's germline CDR1 is ENHRY and CDR2 SYGVKD. Trimming stripped 7 bases from V and 2 bases from J, with 11 bases between. The CDR3 protein is CAIKRAEQETQYF. The CDR3 DNA reads TGTGCCATCAAGAGAGCGGAGCAAGAGACCCAGTACTTC.

The CDR3 loop reads CASSLDRYQETQYF. CDR3 sequence (DNA): TGTGCCAGCAGCTTAGATCGGTACCAAGAGACCCAGTACTTC. This chain links TRBV7-3 with TRBJ2-5; no clear D. This CDR3 region has 14 residues. Germline values: CDR1 SGHTA, CDR2 FQGTGA. V shed 2 bases and J shed 0 bases, with 7 bases lying between them.

This chain uses TRBV12-3 or TRBV12-4 with TRBJ2-7; TRBD1 might be the D (6 bases). The CDR3 length is 12 residues. V lost 4 bases to trimming and J lost 4 bases, with 8 bases between them. The CDR3 reads CASSSGAYEQYF. For the CDR3, the DNA is TGTGCCAGCAGTTCAGGGGCGTACGAGCAGTACTTC.